The 27 T cell receptor beta chains presented below share a single source sample, sequenced in a study of blood T cell repertoires in COVID-19. The protocol was immunoSEQ multiplex PCR, while the TCRdb copy is restricted to in-frame clones and leaves out a portion. The sample consists of about 240,000 clones, 87% of them appearing once. Input material: peripheral blood. The receptors were gathered from a man in his fifties or sixties who had recovered from COVID-19.

This clone showed up just a few times. V usage is TRBV2 and J usage is TRBJ1-2; D call uncertain. The V gene's germline CDR1 is SNHLY and CDR2 FYNNEI. Trimming took off 5 bases at V and 4 bases at J, with 8 bases between the two ends. The CDR3 extends over 12 amino acids. CDR3 sequence reads: CASSRSRYGYTF. In DNA form, the CDR3 reads TGTGCCAGCAGTAGAAGCCGCTATGGCTACACCTTC.

The CDR3 DNA sequence: TGTGCCAGCAGCTTCCAGGTTTATTCACCCCTCCACTTT. Translating it yields CASSFQVYSPLHF. V usage is TRBV7-2 and J usage is TRBJ1-6, with D unresolved. CDR3 size: 13 residues. The germline V and J ends were trimmed by 3 bases and 8 bases, with 8 bases remaining between them. Per germline, CDR1 SGHTA and CDR2 FQGNSA.

This clone appeared a single time. The chain recombines TRBV5-5 with TRBJ1-5; 7 nucleotides match TRBD1. Per the germline V gene, CDR1 is SGHKS and CDR2 is YYEKEE (reference sequence). The CDR3 has 14 amino acids. J lost 3 bases, V lost 4 bases, and 4 bases had no gene match. Here the CDR3 DNA reads TGTGCCAGCAGCCGGGACAGCTCCAATCAGCCCCAGCATTTT. It is translated as CASSRDSSNQPQHF.

The chain uses TRBV7-9 and TRBJ2-7; a weak D match, TRBD1 (5 bases). V was cut by 1 base and J by 5 bases, with 12 bases left in between. CDR1 and CDR2 from the germline V gene are SEHNR and FQNEAQ (reference sequence). The CDR3 covers 14 residues. The CDR3 region is CASSLGDSRDEQYF. In DNA, the CDR3 is TGTGCCAGCAGCTTAGGCGACAGCAGGGACGAGCAGTACTTC.

The chain employs TRBV7-9 and TRBJ1-4; perhaps TRBD1 as D (6 bases). V lost 3 bases, J lost 5 bases, and 10 bases lay in between. Per the germline V gene, CDR1 is SEHNR and CDR2 is FQNEAQ (reference sequence). The CDR3 extends over 14 amino acids. CDR3 amino acids: CASSFRTENEKLFF. CDR3 coding DNA: TGTGCCAGCAGCTTCAGGACAGAGAATGAAAAACTGTTTTTT.

The genes are TRBV5-5 and TRBJ2-2; D is possibly TRBD1 (5 bases). V was trimmed by 4 bases and J by 4 bases, leaving 17 bases between them. Germline-derived CDR1 and CDR2 are SGHKS and YYEKEE (reference sequence). This CDR3 region has 16 residues. CDR3 amino acids: CASSTGHPSGTGELFF. DNA of the CDR3: TGTGCCAGCAGCACCGGACATCCCTCGGGCACCGGGGAGCTGTTTTTT. Looking up the rest from reference TRBV5-5 and TRBJ2-2 gives the full variable domain: DAGVTQSPTHLIKTRGQQVTLRCSPISGHKSVSWYQQVLGQGPQFIFQYYEKEERGRGNFPDRFSARQFPNYSSELNVNALLLGDSALYLCASSTGHPSGTGELFFGEGSRLTVL.

This chain uses TRBV11-2 with TRBJ2-3; 9 nucleotides line up with TRBD2. V dropped 5 bases and J dropped 4; count of bases not matched to a gene: 10. Germline V CDR1 and CDR2: SGHAT, FQNNGV. This CDR3 has 16 amino acids. The CDR3 loop reads CASSPYGTSMPDTQYF. The CDR3 DNA is TGTGCCAGCAGCCCATACGGGACTAGCATGCCAGATACGCAGTATTTT.

The J gene is TRBJ1-5, the V gene TRBV10-1; tentatively, D is TRBD1 (5 bases). The CDR3 consists of 18 residues. Trimming took 0 bases from V and 0 from J, leaving 15 bases between them. Germline lookup yields CDR1 WNHNN and CDR2 SYGVQD (reference sequence). The CDR3, as DNA: TGCGCCAGCAGTGAGTCGGGGCAGTCTCTACATAGCAATCAGCCCCAGCATTTT. It encodes CASSESGQSLHSNQPQHF.

The CDR3 DNA sequence: TGTGCCACCAGTGATCCCCCGAGCAATCAGCCCCAGCATTTT. It yields the protein CATSDPPSNQPQHF. The genes are TRBV24-1 and TRBJ1-5; D gene uncertain. The germline V gene has CDR1 KGHDR and CDR2 SFDVKD. The ends were cut back, 3 bases at V and 1 base at J, with 6 bases in the middle. The CDR3 contains 14 residues.

Details on this clone: An end of the junction differs from the germline gene, which may be a read error. V usage is TRBV4-2 and J usage is TRBJ1-1, with 9 nucleotides matching TRBD1. This CDR3 comprises 15 residues. CDR1 and CDR2 (germline): LGHNA, YNFKEQ. The CDR3 reads CASSQQGTGSPGGLF. As DNA, the CDR3 is TGTGCCAGCAGCCAACAAGGGACAGGGTCACCCGGAGGGCTCTTT.

The chain combines TRBV2 with TRBJ1-4; TRBD1 matches at 7 bases. Trimming cost V 5 bases and J 6 bases; bases outside gene matches: 6. In germline, CDR1 is SNHLY, CDR2 FYNNEI. The CDR3 extends over 14 amino acids. CDR3 sequence: CASSIGTADEKLFF. CDR3 DNA sequence: TGTGCCAGCAGTATCGGGACAGCGGATGAAAAACTGTTTTTT.

The chain recombines TRBV5-1 with TRBJ2-3, with D hard to call. V lost 2 bases to trimming and J lost 0 bases, with 13 bases between them. Germline V gives CDR1 SGHRS, CDR2 YFSETQ. This CDR3 spans 16 amino acids. Here the CDR3 DNA reads TGCGCCAGCAGCTTAATGACGGCGGCTAGCACAGATACGCAGTATTTT. Translation gives CASSLMTAASTDTQYF.

This clone has only a few counts. The gene calls are TRBV5-1 and TRBJ1-2; tentatively, D is TRBD1 (5 bases). CDR1 is SGHRS and CDR2 is YFSETQ in the germline V gene. V gave up 4 bases and J gave up 3 bases, with 16 bases separating them. The CDR3 length is 15 residues. CDR3 nucleotides: TGCGCCAGCAGCACCGGACACTCACCCGACTATGGCTACACCTTC. Translating gives CASSTGHSPDYGYTF.

The genes are TRBV6-2 or TRBV6-3 and TRBJ2-1; D is uncertain. The CDR3 consists of 12 residues. Germline V gives CDR1 MNHEY, CDR2 SVGEGT. V was cut by 6 bases and J by 6 bases, with 9 bases left in between. In DNA form, the CDR3 reads TGTGCCAGCAGCCTCAGAACCAATGAGCAGTTCTTC. Protein product: CASSLRTNEQFF.

The chain carries TRBV9 and TRBJ2-7; the match to TRBD2 covers 7 bases. Germline-derived CDR1 and CDR2 are SGDLS and YYNGEE. This CDR3 is 19 amino acids long. V lost 10 bases and J lost 0; bases outside the gene matches: 25. The CDR3 reads CAQITDRFSGLPYSYEQYF. The CDR3 nucleotides read TGTGCCCAGATAACCGACCGGTTTTCGGGACTACCATACTCCTACGAGCAGTACTTC.

The CDR3 bases are TGTGCCAGTAGTATTTTTCAGGGTCACGGTCAGCCCCAGCATTTT. Translating gives CASSIFQGHGQPQHF. The V and J genes are TRBV19 and TRBJ1-5, with D perhaps matching TRBD1 (5 bases). CDR1 is LNHDA and CDR2 is SQIVND in the germline V gene (reference sequence). Trimming removed 3 bases at V and 6 bases at J, with 15 bases between. CDR3 length: 15 amino acids.

The rearrangement links TRBV6-5 to TRBJ2-1; 7 nucleotides agree with TRBD2. The germline V gene has CDR1 MNHEY and CDR2 SVGAGI. Unmatched junction bases numbered 5, after V lost 3 bases and J lost 0 bases. The CDR3 totals 16 residues. CDR3 nucleotide sequence: TGTGCCAGCAGTTATTACACTAGCGTCTCCTACAATGAGCAGTTCTTC. Encoded protein: CASSYYTSVSYNEQFF.

This chain links TRBV24-1 with TRBJ1-5, with D possibly being TRBD1 (5 bases). Deletions cut 9 bases from V and 0 bases from J, with 17 bases between. Germline lookup yields CDR1 KGHDR and CDR2 SFDVKD. This CDR3 contains 16 residues. The CDR3 DNA sequence: TGTGCCACCCCCGCTCTAGGGGCCCGTAGCAATCAGCCCCAGCATTTT. Its translation: CATPALGARSNQPQHF.

V gene TRBV28 combines with J gene TRBJ2-2; 10 bases fit TRBD2. Germline CDR1 reads MDHEN; CDR2 reads SYDVKM. V gave up 4 bases and J gave up 1 base; unmatched junction bases: 6. The CDR3 has 17 amino acids. The CDR3 DNA sequence: TGTGCCAGCAGTTCACTAGCGGGGCCAATGAACACCGGGGAGCTGTTTTTT. It specifies CASSSLAGPMNTGELFF.

This clone was counted a single time. This chain connects TRBV11-3 to TRBJ2-2; D is possibly TRBD1 (5 bases). This CDR3 has 16 residues. Germline CDR1 SGHNT, CDR2 YENEEA. Trimming left V 3 bases short and J 4 bases short, with 15 bases between. This CDR3 is CASSLGQGPGTGELFF. In nucleotides, the CDR3 is TGTGCCAGCAGCTTGGGGCAGGGTCCGGGCACCGGGGAGCTGTTTTTT.

The chain carries TRBV28 and TRBJ2-7, with D perhaps matching TRBD2 (5 bases). The germline CDR1 and CDR2 sequences are MDHEN and SYDVKM. This CDR3 comprises 17 residues. Trimming took off 4 bases at V and 3 bases at J, with 22 bases between the two ends. The CDR3 DNA follows: TGTGCCAGCAGTTCCGGGGTTTTGGCGGTATTTAGCTACGAGCAGTACGTC. Amino acids: CASSSGVLAVFSYEQYV.

V and J are TRBV6-5 and TRBJ2-7; D remains ambiguous. Germline V gene data show CDR1 as MNHEY and CDR2 as SVGAGI. CDR3 length: 14 residues. V was trimmed by 2 bases and J by 0 bases, leaving 8 bases between them. This CDR3 is CASSYEQSSYEQYF. Here the CDR3 DNA reads TGTGCCAGCAGTTACGAACAGAGCTCCTACGAGCAGTACTTC.

The genes are TRBV3-1 (or the pseudogene TRBV3-2) and TRBJ2-3; D is unresolved. There are 12 residues in the CDR3. The germline V gene has CDR1 LGHDT and CDR2 YNNKEL (reference sequence). The ends were cut back, 2 bases at V and 4 bases at J, with 4 bases in the middle. The CDR3 DNA reads as TGTGCCAGCAGCCAAAGCGCAGATACGCAGTATTTT. This codes for CASSQSADTQYF.

The rearrangement uses TRBV12-2 and TRBJ2-3; TRBD2 was called by the table and not checked on the DNA. TRBV12-2 is a documented pseudogene. This CDR3 region has 17 residues. The CDR3: CASRSTGGGMSTDTQYF. The CDR3 DNA is TGTGCAAGTCGCTCCACCGGCGGGGGAATGAGCACAGATACGCAGTATTTT.

This chain connects TRBV5-4 to TRBJ1-6; 9 nucleotides agree with TRBD1. Germline CDR1 reads SGHNT; CDR2 reads YYREEE (reference sequence). V gave up 4 bases and J gave up 7 bases; unmatched junction bases: 6. CDR3 length: 15 amino acids. Written as DNA, the CDR3 is TGTGCCAGCAGCCGGGGACAGGGCTCAAATTCACCCCTCCACTTT. It is translated as CASSRGQGSNSPLHF.

The gene calls are TRBV19 and TRBJ2-7, with D possibly matching TRBD2 (5 bases). Germline CDR1 LNHDA, CDR2 SQIVND (reference sequence). The V end was cut by 4 bases, the J end by 3 bases, with 19 bases between. The CDR3 spans 16 residues. The CDR3 bases are TGTGCCAGTAGTAAACCCTCATCGCCGGGGAACTACGAGCAGTACGTC. Residues: CASSKPSSPGNYEQYV.

In this sample, this clone turned up a few times. The chain combines TRBV29-1 with TRBJ2-7; 10 bases line up with TRBD1. CDR1 is SQVTM, CDR2 ANQGSEA, per germline. CDR3 length: 12 residues. V shed 6 bases and J 6 bases; nucleotides not matched to a gene: 5. CDR3 nucleotide sequence: TGCAGCGTGCCCCGGGACAGGGGCGAGCAGTACTTC. Protein: CSVPRDRGEQYF.